This T cell receptor beta chain was sequenced for a study of T cells in Graves' hyperthyroidism and ophthalmopathy. General study findings and limits: Before onset, ophthalmopathy was predicted by the model a median around 6.2 months earlier.

The CDR3 is 13 residues long. Per germline, CDR1 SGHTA and CDR2 FQGNSA. V lost 5 bases and J 9 bases, leaving 11 bases between the germline ends. A note on this clonotype: Its antigen is unidentified.

Authors of the study amplified TCR beta CDR3 regions from RNA transcripts. The study used the HTBI primer set for a first-round RT-PCR of the TCR CDR3. One entry per CDR3 protein, called by TCRdb with MiXCR from the multiplex PCR reads. The table records about 570,000 distinct CDR3 sequences, about 45% of them present only once. Lactation, pregnancy, other autoimmune disease or uncontrolled infection led to exclusion of patients. The source of this sequence is an adult woman with Graves' disease, either hyperthyroidism or ophthalmopathy (not recorded which). Sequenced material: peripheral blood or thyroid tissue (not recorded which). J is TRBJ1-6 and V is TRBV7-2; maybe TRBD1 (6 bases). The CDR3 is CASSQDRSSPLHF. CDR3 in DNA: TGTGCCAGCAGCCAAGACAGGAGTTCACCCCTCCACTTT.